These 24 T cell receptor beta chains came from one sample sequenced in a study of blood T cell repertoires in COVID-19. TCRdb's copy holds only in-frame clones and misses some; the assay was immunoSEQ multiplex PCR. The sample has under 250,000 clones, over 70% seen once. The sample taken for sequencing was PBMCs or T cells enriched from blood (not recorded which). Receptors were obtained from a woman in her 30s who had been exposed to COVID-19.

This chain joins TRBV6-6 and TRBJ2-5; no definite D call. The germline V and J ends were trimmed by 4 bases and 5 bases, with 8 bases remaining between them. This CDR3 has 12 residues. Germline CDR1 MNHNY, CDR2 SVGAGI (reference sequence). CDR3 region: CASSSSPETQYF. In nucleotides, the CDR3 is TGTGCCAGCAGTTCTTCTCCGGAGACCCAGTACTTC.

The genes are TRBV7-8 and TRBJ1-2; the D gene is possibly TRBD1 (5 bases). The CDR3 is 16 amino acids. The V end lost 3 bases, the J end lost 4 bases, and 18 bases lay between the germline ends. Germline V gene lookup returns CDR1 SGHVS and CDR2 FQNEAQ. In DNA, the CDR3 is TGTGCCAGCAGCTTTTTTTCAGGGTCCTTAGCCTATGGCTACACCTTC. It translates to CASSFFSGSLAYGYTF. Looking up the rest from reference TRBV7-8 and TRBJ1-2 gives the full variable domain: GAGVSQSPRYKVAKRGQDVALRCDPISGHVSLFWYQQALGQGPEFLTYFQNEAQLDKSGLPSDRFFAERPEGSVSTLKIQRTQQEDSAVYLCASSFFSGSLAYGYTFGSGTRLTVV.

The chain combines TRBV12-3 or TRBV12-4 with TRBJ1-5; D remains unclear. Trimming removed 6 bases from V and 11 bases from J, with 14 bases in between. CDR3 length: 12 residues. CDR3 in DNA: TGTGCCAGCAGACCTCAACGGGGTTCCCAGCATTTT. Translation gives CASRPQRGSQHF.

The J gene is TRBJ2-3, the V gene TRBV7-3, with a weak D call TRBD1 (5 bases). Trimming removed 5 bases at V and 0 bases at J, with 15 bases between. Germline V gene data show CDR1 as SGHTA and CDR2 as FQGTGA. The CDR3 runs to 16 residues. The DNA for the CDR3 is TGTGCCAGCAGCCCCCAAGGGGCGAGGAGCACAGATACGCAGTATTTT. The encoded protein is CASSPQGARSTDTQYF.

This clone was detected only a few times. The rearrangement joins TRBV11-2 to TRBJ2-3, with a possible D match to TRBD2 (6 bases). V was cut by 1 base and J by 2 bases, with 10 bases left in between. CDR3 length equals 15 residues. From germline, CDR1 is SGHAT and CDR2 FQNNGV. CDR3 nucleotides: TGTGCCAGCAGCTTAGTTGCGGGGACCACAGATACGCAGTATTTT. This codes for CASSLVAGTTDTQYF.

The chain recombines TRBV2 with TRBJ1-1, with 8 bases matching TRBD1. CDR1 and CDR2 (germline): SNHLY, FYNNEI. This CDR3 comprises 17 residues. J gave up 0 bases and V 3 bases, and 9 bases lay outside the gene matches. CDR3 coding DNA: TGTGCCAGCAGTGAGCAGGGGGCTGGAGGGATGAACACTGAAGCTTTCTTT. Translated: CASSEQGAGGMNTEAFF.

The chain links TRBV2 to TRBJ2-7; 11 bases are shared with TRBD1. Germline assignment: CDR1 SNHLY and CDR2 FYNNEI. The CDR3 covers 14 residues. After removal of 7 bases from V and 7 bases from J, the junction contained 9 bases not matched to a gene. This chain's CDR3 is CASNTDRGLGEQYF. CDR3 bases: TGTGCCAGCAACACGGACAGGGGGCTAGGGGAGCAGTACTTC.

The chain couples TRBV3-1 (or the pseudogene TRBV3-2) to TRBJ2-1; 12 bases are shared with TRBD2. Germline loops: CDR1 LGHDT, CDR2 YNNKEL (reference sequence). The J segment lost 1 base and the V segment lost 2 bases, leaving 12 bases of the junction unmatched. The CDR3 runs 20 residues. The CDR3 spells CASSQTRGLAGGLSYNEQFF. CDR3 nucleotide sequence: TGTGCCAGCAGCCAAACCCGTGGGCTAGCGGGAGGGCTGTCCTACAATGAGCAGTTCTTC.

In regard to this clone: Other DNA sequences of this sample code for an identical CDR3. The J gene is TRBJ2-7, the V gene TRBV9, with 7 bases that match TRBD2. The CDR3 runs 15 residues. The germline gives CDR1 SGDLS, CDR2 YYNGEE. The junction had 5 bases not matched to a gene; V was cut back by 0 bases and J by 2 bases. The CDR3 reads CASSVASGGPYEQYF. In DNA, the CDR3 is TGTGCCAGCAGCGTAGCTTCGGGGGGACCCTACGAGCAGTACTTC. The full variable domain, in which reference TRBV9 and TRBJ2-7 provide the parts outside the CDR3, is DSGVTQTPKHLITATGQRVTLRCSPRSGDLSVYWYQQSLDQGLQFLIQYYNGEERAKGNILERFSAQQFPDLHSELNLSSLELGDSALYFCASSVASGGPYEQYFGPGTRLTVT.

The chain couples TRBV6-4 to TRBJ2-7; a possible D gene is TRBD1 (6 bases). V was cut by 0 bases and J by 3 bases, with 15 bases left in between. The germline CDR1 and CDR2 sequences are MRHNA and SNTAGT. The CDR3 has 16 amino acids. CDR3 bases: TGTGCCAGCAGTGACTCGAGGGGCAGGGGACGCTACGAGCAGTACTTC. Translating it yields CASSDSRGRGRYEQYF.

The chain recombines TRBV10-1 with TRBJ2-7; a weak D match, TRBD1 (6 bases). The length of the CDR3 is 13 residues. The V and J ends lost 8 bases and 3 bases respectively, with 14 bases between them. Germline V gene data show CDR1 as WNHNN and CDR2 as SYGVQD (reference sequence). The CDR3 is CASGDRFGYEQYF. Here the CDR3 DNA reads TGCGCCAGCGGCGACAGGTTTGGCTACGAGCAGTACTTC.

The genes are TRBV28 and TRBJ1-1; TRBD1 is a possible D gene (5 bases). The germline gives CDR1 MDHEN, CDR2 SYDVKM. The CDR3 totals 18 residues. Between the trimmed V and J ends, which lost 1 base and 3 bases, there was a span of 21 bases. CDR3 sequence: CASSLSVDVRGPDTEAFF. CDR3 bases: TGTGCCAGCAGTTTATCGGTGGACGTAAGGGGCCCCGACACTGAAGCTTTCTTT.

This sequence joins TRBV29-1 and TRBJ1-2; D may be TRBD1 (6 bases). Trimming left V 4 bases short and J 4 bases short, with 13 bases between. The germline V gene has CDR1 SQVTM and CDR2 ANQGSEA. The CDR3 runs 13 residues. CDR3: CSVGQGIGYGYTF. CDR3 sequence (DNA): TGCAGCGTTGGGCAGGGGATCGGCTATGGCTACACCTTC.

The V gene is TRBV27, the J gene TRBJ2-6; TRBD1 matches 7 bases. The trim removed 10 bases at V and 4 bases at J, leaving 4 bases unmatched. The CDR3 loop spans 13 amino acids. Germline lookup yields CDR1 MNHEY and CDR2 SMNVEV (reference sequence). The CDR3: CATRTGGANVLTF. The CDR3 DNA reads TGTGCCACCCGGACAGGAGGGGCCAACGTCCTGACTTTC.

The rearrangement joins TRBV24-1 to TRBJ2-1; a weak D match, TRBD2 (5 bases). The CDR3 is 15 amino acids. The V and J ends lost 4 bases and 10 bases respectively, with 19 bases between them. Germline V gene lookup returns CDR1 KGHDR and CDR2 SFDVKD. CDR3 amino acids: CATSDAGLLKVEQFF. CDR3 coding DNA: TGTGCCACCAGTGACGCCGGACTGCTGAAAGTGGAGCAGTTCTTC.

The V gene is TRBV11-2, the J gene TRBJ1-1; 7 positions agree with TRBD1. From germline, CDR1 is SGHAT and CDR2 FQNNGV. CDR3 length: 17 residues. The junction had 18 bases not matched to a gene; V was cut back by 8 bases and J by 3 bases. In nucleotides, the CDR3 is TGTGCCAGCCGAAGCTCCCCGTGGACAGGCGGGGACACTGAAGCTTTCTTT. As protein: CASRSSPWTGGDTEAFF.

This clone was picked up a small number of times. The V call is TRBV12-5, the J call TRBJ2-7, with 7 bases aligning to TRBD2. The germline gives CDR1 LGHNT, CDR2 FRNRAP. The trim removed 6 bases at V and 5 bases at J, leaving 7 bases unmatched. CDR3 length equals 13 residues. This CDR3 is CASGAGTGHEQYF. CDR3 coding DNA: TGTGCTAGTGGAGCGGGAACAGGTCACGAGCAGTACTTC.

The CDR3 DNA sequence: TGTGCCAGCAGTTACGGGATTAATGAAAAACTGTTTTTT. As protein: CASSYGINEKLFF. The chain carries TRBV27 and TRBJ1-4; D gene unclear. Germline CDR1 is MNHEY and CDR2 is SMNVEV (reference sequence). V gave up 4 bases and J gave up 4 bases, with 7 bases separating them. This CDR3 has 13 residues. Supplemented by reference TRBV27 and TRBJ1-4, the full variable domain reads EAQVTQNPRYLITVTGKKLTVTCSQNMNHEYMSWYRQDPGLGLRQIYYSMNVEVTDKGDVPEGYKVSRKEKRNFPLILESPSPNQTSLYFCASSYGINEKLFFGSGTQLSVL.

The CDR3 spells CASSLGILAASTDTQYF. The DNA for the CDR3 is TGTGCCAGCAGCTTAGGAATACTAGCGGCTAGCACAGATACGCAGTATTTT. The rearrangement joins TRBV7-9 to TRBJ2-3; 8 bases map to TRBD2. This CDR3 has 17 amino acids. Germline V gene lookup returns CDR1 SEHNR and CDR2 FQNEAQ (reference sequence). The junction had 6 bases not matched to a gene; V was cut back by 1 base and J by 0 bases. The whole variable domain, remainder taken from reference TRBV7-9 and TRBJ2-3, is DTGVSQNPRHKITKRGQNVTFRCDPISEHNRLYWYRQTLGQGPEFLTYFQNEAQLEKSRLLSDRFSAERPKGSFSTLEIQRTEQGDSAMYLCASSLGILAASTDTQYFGPGTRLTVL.

This clone has a handful of counts. The chain uses TRBV2 and TRBJ2-2, with D possibly TRBD1 on 5 matching bases. There are 13 residues in the CDR3. CDR1 is SNHLY and CDR2 is FYNNEI in the germline V gene. V was trimmed by 7 bases and J by 4 bases, leaving 10 bases between them. CDR3 protein: CASNLQVTGELFF. The CDR3 nucleotides are TGTGCCAGCAACCTACAGGTCACCGGGGAGCTGTTTTTT.

V gene TRBV29-1 combines with J gene TRBJ2-7; weak D call: TRBD1 (6 bases). The CDR3 sequence is 13 residues long. V lost 7 bases and J 2 bases, leaving 15 bases between the germline ends. Germline loops: CDR1 SQVTM, CDR2 ANQGSEA. For the CDR3, the DNA is TGCAGCGCATCGGGACAACCAACCTACGAGCAGTACTTC. Its translation: CSASGQPTYEQYF.

The genes are TRBV10-2 and TRBJ2-5, with 10 bases lining up with TRBD2. Germline CDR1 is WSHSY and CDR2 is SAAADI. The CDR3 runs to 14 residues. Losses at the gene ends were 2 bases for V and 7 bases for J; bases not matched to a gene: 4. The CDR3 sequence is CASSEASGSGTQYF. CDR3 DNA sequence: TGCGCCAGCAGTGAGGCTAGCGGGAGTGGGACCCAGTACTTC.

This chain joins TRBV27 and TRBJ1-1; D is perhaps TRBD1 (5 bases). CDR3 size: 12 residues. Germline lookup yields CDR1 MNHEY and CDR2 SMNVEV (reference sequence). V was clipped by 5 bases and J by 6 bases, with 10 bases between them. The CDR3 DNA is TGTGCCAGCAGTACGTGGACATCTGAAGCTTTCTTT. It yields the protein CASSTWTSEAFF.

V gene TRBV4-1 combines with J gene TRBJ2-7; 9 bases are shared with TRBD1. Trimming at V came to 1 base and at J to 6 bases, leaving 7 bases not matched to a gene. Germline V lookup: CDR1 MGHRA, CDR2 YSYEKL. The CDR3 is 15 amino acids. As DNA, the CDR3 is TGCGCCAGCAGCCAAGTTAACAGGGGGCTACCCGAGCAGTACTTC. Residues: CASSQVNRGLPEQYF.